Listed here are 22 T cell receptor beta chains from one sample, sequenced in a study of response to subunit inactivated influenza vaccine. TCRdb re-called the RT-PCR reads through MiXCR, storing one row per CDR3 protein. The sample yields about 240,000 distinct CDR3 sequences, 10% to 15% seen once. This sample comprised non-naive T cells sorted from PBMCs, obtained less than 15 days before vaccination. Receptors originate from a man aged 50-59 years who received an inactivated influenza vaccine.

This clonotype has more than one count but fewer than ten. V is TRBV11-2 and J is TRBJ2-4; either TRBD1 or TRBD2 may fit D (6 bases each). Per germline, CDR1 SGHAT and CDR2 FQNNGV. The CDR3 sequence is 15 residues long. V gave up 4 bases and J gave up 3 bases, with 13 bases separating them. CDR3 sequence reads: CASSSLGGLKNIQYF. Written as DNA, the CDR3 is TGTGCCAGCAGCTCCCTAGGGGGACTCAAAAACATTCAGTACTTC.

The chain recombines TRBV4-2 with TRBJ2-7, with D tentatively TRBD2 (6 bases). Trimming left V 2 bases short and J 4 bases short, with 15 bases between. This CDR3 comprises 15 residues. Germline assignment: CDR1 LGHNA and CDR2 YNFKEQ. The CDR3 loop is CASSQMPSEGYEQYF. CDR3 sequence (DNA): TGTGCCAGCAGCCAAATGCCTAGCGAAGGGTACGAGCAGTACTTC.

This clonotype was recorded at least ten times. V gene TRBV21-1 combines with J gene TRBJ2-7; whether TRBD1, the table's D call, matches the DNA was not checked. TRBV21-1 is a pseudogene locus. This CDR3 is built from 16 residues. The CDR3 coding sequence is TGTGCCAGCAGCATTTCTTCCGGGACAGGGCCCTACGAGCAGTACTTC. This gives the protein CASSISSGTGPYEQYF.

This clonotype appeared a few times. The V call is TRBV6-1, the J call TRBJ2-3, with D possibly matching TRBD1 (6 bases). The germline gives CDR1 MNHNS, CDR2 SASEGT. The CDR3 is 15 amino acids. V lost 3 bases to trimming and J lost 2 bases, with 12 bases between them. This chain's CDR3 is CASSDQGGITDTQYF. The DNA for the CDR3 is TGTGCCAGCAGTGACCAAGGGGGTATCACAGATACGCAGTATTTT.

The chain combines TRBV7-9 with TRBJ2-7, with D perhaps matching TRBD2 (6 bases). Trimming removed 3 bases at V and 2 bases at J, with 14 bases between. This CDR3 contains 15 residues. Germline CDR1 and CDR2: SEHNR and FQNEAQ (reference sequence). CDR3 sequence (DNA): TGTGCCAGCAGCTTGAGGGGCGGGAAACCCTACGAGCAGTACTTC. Amino acids: CASSLRGGKPYEQYF. The variable domain in full, completed from reference TRBV7-9 and TRBJ2-7, reads DTGVSQNPRHKITKRGQNVTFRCDPISEHNRLYWYRQTLGQGPEFLTYFQNEAQLEKSRLLSDRFSAERPKGSFSTLEIQRTEQGDSAMYLCASSLRGGKPYEQYFGPGTRLTVT.

This clonotype was recorded many times. The rearrangement uses TRBV5-5 and TRBJ1-2; TRBD1 agrees at 8 bases. V trimming: 4 bases; J trimming: 6 bases; junction bases outside the gene matches: 11. Germline V gene sequence: CDR1 SGHKS, CDR2 YYEKEE (reference sequence). The CDR3 has 15 residues. CDR3 DNA: TGTGCCAGCAGCCTACTACATCAGGGGGCTGATGGCTACACCTTC. As protein: CASSLLHQGADGYTF.

J is TRBJ1-5 and V is TRBV6-1, with D uncertain. CDR1 is MNHNS and CDR2 is SASEGT in the germline V gene. This CDR3 spans 14 amino acids. The V end lost 6 bases, the J end lost 4 bases, and 13 bases lay between the germline ends. Written as DNA, the CDR3 is TGTGCCAGCAGCGGTACACCGAGAAATCAGCCCCAGCATTTT. Amino acids: CASSGTPRNQPQHF.

This clonotype was picked up a small number of times. The chain carries TRBV29-1 and TRBJ2-5; 8 nucleotides match TRBD2. This CDR3 region has 15 residues. Trimming removed 4 bases from V and 7 bases from J; junction bases left unmatched: 14. Per the germline V gene, CDR1 is SQVTM and CDR2 is ANQGSEA. The CDR3 coding sequence is TGCAGCGTTGGGACGAGCGGGGGACGGGCGTGGACCCAGTACTTC. Translating it yields CSVGTSGGRAWTQYF.

This clonotype was counted many times. The V call is TRBV4-1, the J call TRBJ2-3; TRBD2 matches at 7 bases. CDR1 and CDR2 from the germline V gene are MGHRA and YSYEKL. The CDR3 extends over 14 amino acids. J lost 6 bases, V lost 1 base, and 4 bases had no gene match. CDR3 sequence reads: CASSQVGGVDTQYF. The CDR3 DNA reads TGCGCCAGCAGCCAAGTGGGGGGGGTGGATACGCAGTATTTT.

This clonotype occurred many times. The chain combines TRBV12-3 or TRBV12-4 with TRBJ2-3; D remains ambiguous. The CDR3 loop spans 12 amino acids. The V and J ends lost 4 bases and 2 bases respectively, with 4 bases between them. CDR3 nucleotides: TGTGCCAGCAGTTCCTACACAGATACGCAGTATTTT. Residues: CASSSYTDTQYF.

This clonotype occurred a few times. This chain links TRBV7-9 with TRBJ2-1, with 12 bases matching TRBD2. CDR1 is SEHNR and CDR2 is FQNEAQ in the germline V gene (reference sequence). Trimming took 5 bases from V and 4 from J; bases not matched to a gene: 6. The CDR3 is 16 residues long. In DNA, the CDR3 is TGTGCCAGCAGCGCACCTAGCGGGAGGGAATACAATGAGCAGTTCTTC. It is translated as CASSAPSGREYNEQFF.

This clonotype was seen at least ten times. The V and J genes are TRBV6-2 or TRBV6-3 and TRBJ2-2; D unclear. Trimming took off 6 bases at V and 1 base at J, with 9 bases between the two ends. The CDR3 spans 14 residues. Looked up from germline, CDR1 is MNHEY and CDR2 is SVGEGT. CDR3 in amino acids: CASSYVRNTGELFF. CDR3 nucleotides: TGTGCCAGCAGCTATGTACGGAACACCGGGGAGCTGTTTTTT.

This clonotype was detected once. The CDR3, as DNA: TGCGCCAGCAGCCCCACCGGGACAGGGTACAATGAGCAGTTCTTC. It is translated as CASSPTGTGYNEQFF. The rearrangement joins TRBV5-1 to TRBJ2-1; 9 nucleotides match TRBD1. The ends lost 4 bases at V and 4 bases at J; junction bases unmatched: 6. Germline lookup yields CDR1 SGHRS and CDR2 YFSETQ. The CDR3 loop spans 15 amino acids.

This clonotype has more than one count but fewer than ten. The V call is TRBV28, the J call TRBJ1-1; the match to TRBD1 covers 7 bases. This CDR3 is 15 amino acids long. Germline values: CDR1 MDHEN, CDR2 SYDVKM. V gave up 4 bases and J gave up 4 bases; unmatched junction bases: 9. Here the CDR3 reads CASSSPGQVSTEAFF. In nucleotides, the CDR3 is TGTGCCAGCAGTTCCCCCGGACAGGTGAGCACTGAAGCTTTCTTT.

V usage is TRBV4-2 and J usage is TRBJ1-3; D remains ambiguous. V lost 0 bases to trimming and J lost 0 bases, with 9 bases between them. The CDR3 spans 16 residues. Germline V gene data show CDR1 as LGHNA and CDR2 as YNFKEQ. CDR3 amino acids: CASSQDLASSGNTIYF. The CDR3 nucleotides are TGTGCCAGCAGCCAAGATCTTGCCAGCTCTGGAAACACCATATATTTT.

The chain has TRBV24-1 and TRBJ2-7; the match to TRBD2 covers 15 bases. CDR1 and CDR2 (germline): KGHDR, SFDVKD. CDR3 length: 20 amino acids. Losses at the gene ends were 2 bases for V and 2 bases for J; bases not matched to a gene: 12. The CDR3 region has the DNA TGTGCCACCAGTGATTCCGTACGGACTAGCGGGAGGGTTTCCGCCTACGAGCAGTACTTC. Protein product: CATSDSVRTSGRVSAYEQYF.

This clonotype showed up many times. V and J are TRBV5-1 and TRBJ2-7; 8 bases agree with TRBD1. V gave up 2 bases and J gave up 1 base; unmatched junction bases: 2. This CDR3 is built from 14 residues. CDR1 is SGHRS, CDR2 YFSETQ, per germline. CDR3 loop: CASSFDRGSYEQYF. CDR3 nucleotide sequence: TGCGCCAGCAGCTTTGACAGGGGTTCCTACGAGCAGTACTTC.

This clonotype was seen repeatedly, ten times or more. V usage is TRBV12-3 or TRBV12-4 and J usage is TRBJ1-5; D unresolved. The V and J ends lost 5 bases and 5 bases respectively, with 13 bases between them. CDR3 length equals 14 residues. In DNA, the CDR3 is TGTGCCAGCAGTCTAACAGAAACATATCAGCCCCAGCATTTT. Protein: CASSLTETYQPQHF.

This chain connects TRBV20-1 to TRBJ2-1; 8 positions match TRBD2. Germline loops: CDR1 DFQATT, CDR2 SNEGSKA (reference sequence). CDR3 size: 16 residues. Unmatched junction bases numbered 13, after V lost 6 bases and J lost 3 bases. DNA of the CDR3: TGCAGTGCACCCCCCCGGACTAGCCGCTACTACAATGAGCAGTTCTTC. As protein: CSAPPRTSRYYNEQFF.

Many counts were recorded for this clonotype. The V call is TRBV4-1, the J call TRBJ2-3, with D possibly matching TRBD2 (5 bases). V was pared by 0 bases and J by 7 bases, with 17 bases between. The CDR3 loop spans 16 amino acids. Germline CDR1 and CDR2: MGHRA and YSYEKL. DNA of the CDR3: TGCGCCAGCAGCCAAGAAACCGGCCACGGAGGATATACGCAGTATTTT. Its protein is CASSQETGHGGYTQYF.

This chain connects TRBV2 to TRBJ2-7; tentatively, D is TRBD2 (6 bases). The CDR3 has 14 amino acids. Trimming left V 11 bases short and J 1 base short, with 18 bases between. Germline CDR1 SNHLY, CDR2 FYNNEI. The CDR3 DNA reads as TGTGCCTCAACCGGGACTCCGGGATCCTACGAGCAGTACTTC. This encodes CASTGTPGSYEQYF.

For this clonotype: A much more abundant neighbour one base away suggests this may be a read error. The chain recombines TRBV5-1 with TRBJ2-3; TRBD1 matches at 7 bases. With 4 bases clipped from V and 1 base from J, the junction kept 6 bases outside the gene matches. Germline values: CDR1 SGHRS, CDR2 YFSETQ. The CDR3 has 15 residues. CDR3 region: CASSEQGSRTDTQYF. CDR3 sequence (DNA): TGCGCCAGCAGCGAACAGGGGTCGCGCACAGATACGCAGTATTTT.